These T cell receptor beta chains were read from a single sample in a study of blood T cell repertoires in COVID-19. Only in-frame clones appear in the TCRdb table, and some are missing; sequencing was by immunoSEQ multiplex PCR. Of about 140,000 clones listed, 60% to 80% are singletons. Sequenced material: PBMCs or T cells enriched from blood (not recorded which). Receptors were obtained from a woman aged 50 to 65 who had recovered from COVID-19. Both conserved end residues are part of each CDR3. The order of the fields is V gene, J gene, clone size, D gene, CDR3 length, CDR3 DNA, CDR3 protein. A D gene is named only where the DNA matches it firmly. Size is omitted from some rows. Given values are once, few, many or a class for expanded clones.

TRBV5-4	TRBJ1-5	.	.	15	TGTGCCAGCAGCTTGGACAGGGCTAGCAATCAGCCCCAGCATTTT	CASSLDRASNQPQHF
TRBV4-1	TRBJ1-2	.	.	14	TGCGCCAGCAGCCAATCAACAGGGCGGCGTGGCTACACCTTC	CASSQSTGRRGYTF
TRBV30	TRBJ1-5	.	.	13	TGTGCCTGGAGTGTAGGGGCCGAGCAGCCCCAGCATTTT	CAWSVGAEQPQHF
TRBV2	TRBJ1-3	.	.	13	TGTGCCAGCTCCAGGGCTTACGGAAACACCATATATTTT	CASSRAYGNTIYF
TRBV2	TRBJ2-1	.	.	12	TGTGCCAGCAGGGTGGACAGTTATGAGCAGTTCTTC	CASRVDSYEQFF
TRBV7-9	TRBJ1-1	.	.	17	TGTGCCAGCAGCCCTCAATCCAGGCGTGCAGGGGACACTGAAGCTTTCTTT	CASSPQSRRAGDTEAFF
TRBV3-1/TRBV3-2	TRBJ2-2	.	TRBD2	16	TGTGCCAGCAGCTCTCGCGGAGGGAGGGGCACCGGGGAGCTGTTTTTT	CASSSRGGRGTGELFF
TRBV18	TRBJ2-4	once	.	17	TGTGCCAGCTCACCACCGGAGAGCGATCTTACCAAAAACATTCAGTACTTC	CASSPPESDLTKNIQYF
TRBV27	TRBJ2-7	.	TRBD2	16	TGTGCCAGCAGTTTGGGGCTAGCGGGAAACGGGTACGAGCAGTACTTC	CASSLGLAGNGYEQYF
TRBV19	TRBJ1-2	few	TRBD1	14	TGTGCCAGTAGTACCCGGGACAGGGCCTATGGCTACACCTTC	CASSTRDRAYGYTF
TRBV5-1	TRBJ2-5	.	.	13	TGCGCCAGCAGCTTGGGGCGGGAAGAGACCCAGTACTTC	CASSLGREETQYF
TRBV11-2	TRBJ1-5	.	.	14	TGTGCCAGCAGCCTGGGACTCCGTAATCAGCCCCAGCATTTT	CASSLGLRNQPQHF
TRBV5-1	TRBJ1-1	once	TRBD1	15	TGCGCCAGCAGCTTACAGGGGCCCATGAACACTGAAGCTTTCTTT	CASSLQGPMNTEAFF
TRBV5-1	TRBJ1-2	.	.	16	TGCGCCAGCAGCTTACAGTCGGATAGAGCTAACTATGGCTACACCTTC	CASSLQSDRANYGYTF
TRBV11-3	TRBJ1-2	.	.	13	TGTGCCAGCAGCTTAGGGGGCGACTATGGCTACACCTTC	CASSLGGDYGYTF
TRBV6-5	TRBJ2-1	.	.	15	TGTGCCAGCAGTTACGGAGGGAGCTCCTACAATGAGCAGTTCTTC	CASSYGGSSYNEQFF
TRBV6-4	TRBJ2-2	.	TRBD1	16	TGTGCCAGCAGTGACTCAGGACAGGGAACCACCGGGGAGCTGTTTTTT	CASSDSGQGTTGELFF
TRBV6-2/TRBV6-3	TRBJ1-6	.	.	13	TGTGCCAGCCGTTCAGGGTATAATTCACCCCTCCACTTT	CASRSGYNSPLHF
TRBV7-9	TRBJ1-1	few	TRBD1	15	TGTGCCAGCAGCACATGGGACAGGGTGAACACTGAAGCTTTCTTT	CASSTWDRVNTEAFF
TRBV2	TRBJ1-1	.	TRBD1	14	TGTGCCAGCAGGGACAGGGTTTCGAACACTGAAGCTTTCTTT	CASRDRVSNTEAFF
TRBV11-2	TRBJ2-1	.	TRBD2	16	TGTGCCAGCAGCTTAGATCTGGCGGGGGGCCGGTATGAGCAGTTCTTC	CASSLDLAGGRYEQFF
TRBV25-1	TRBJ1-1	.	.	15	TGTGCCAGCATTCAAGCGGGGTTGACTGGCACTGAAGCTTTCTTT	CASIQAGLTGTEAFF
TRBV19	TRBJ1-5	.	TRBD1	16	TGTGCCAGTAGTTTTCTCAGGGGGCAGAGCAATCAGCCCCAGCATTTT	CASSFLRGQSNQPQHF
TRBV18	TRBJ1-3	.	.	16	TGTGCCAGCCTACAGACCCTAAACCCCAGTGGAAACACCATATATTTT	CASLQTLNPSGNTIYF
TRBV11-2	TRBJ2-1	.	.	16	TGTGCCAGCAGCTTAGTTCGGGGGAGTCGGTACAATGAGCAGTTCTTC	CASSLVRGSRYNEQFF
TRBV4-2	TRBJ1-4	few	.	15	TGTGCCAGCAGCCAGGCAGGAGGGACTAATGAAAAACTGTTTTTT	CASSQAGGTNEKLFF
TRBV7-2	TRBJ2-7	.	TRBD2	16	TGTGCCAGCAGCCCGCAATCGACTAGCGGGAGAGGCGAGCAGTACTTC	CASSPQSTSGRGEQYF
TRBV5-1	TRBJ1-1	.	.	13	TGCGCCAGCAGCTTTCCCGGGGGCACTGAAGCTTTCTTT	CASSFPGGTEAFF
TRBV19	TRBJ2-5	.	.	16	TGTGCCAGTAGTCGCGAATCGAGAGGGGGCCAAGAGACCCAGTACTTC	CASSRESRGGQETQYF
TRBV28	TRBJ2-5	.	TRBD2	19	TGTGCCAGCAGTTTCCTCCCCCGGGTAGCGGGAGTTGAACAAGAGACCCAGTACTTC	CASSFLPRVAGVEQETQYF
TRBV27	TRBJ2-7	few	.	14	TGTGCCAGCAGACCGGGACCCGGAGGGTACGAGCAGTACTTC	CASRPGPGGYEQYF
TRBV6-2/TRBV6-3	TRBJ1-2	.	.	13	TGTGCCAGCAGCGCGGAACTTAACTATGGCTACACCTTC	CASSAELNYGYTF
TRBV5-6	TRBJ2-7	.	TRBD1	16	TGTGCCAGCAGCTGGGGACAGGACATCGCCACCTACGAGCAGTACTTC	CASSWGQDIATYEQYF
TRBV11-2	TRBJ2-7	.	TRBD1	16	TGTGCCAGCAGCTACCTACTGGGACAGGGAAACGACGAGCAGTACTTC	CASSYLLGQGNDEQYF
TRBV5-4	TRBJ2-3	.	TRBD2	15	TGTGCCAGCAAGTCTAGCGGCCCTAGCACAGATACGCAGTATTTT	CASKSSGPSTDTQYF
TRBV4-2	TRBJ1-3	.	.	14	TGTGCCAGCAGCCAAGAGAGAGGTGGAAACACCATATATTTT	CASSQERGGNTIYF
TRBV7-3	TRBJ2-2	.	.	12	TGTGCCAGCAGCCGCCCAGCCGGGGAGCTGTTTTTT	CASSRPAGELFF
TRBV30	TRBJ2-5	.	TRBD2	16	TGTGCCTGTCAGACCGGGACTAGCGTATTCCAAGAGACCCAGTACTTC	CACQTGTSVFQETQYF
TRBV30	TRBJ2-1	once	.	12	TGTGCCTGGAGTCCCACCGGGACAGAGCAGTTCTTC	CAWSPTGTEQFF
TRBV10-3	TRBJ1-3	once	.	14	TGTGCCATCAGTGGAGACTCCTCTGGAAACACCATATATTTT	CAISGDSSGNTIYF
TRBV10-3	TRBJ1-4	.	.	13	TGTGCCATCAGTGAGCCGAAACTTGAAAAACTGTTTTTT	CAISEPKLEKLFF
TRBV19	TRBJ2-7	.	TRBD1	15	TGTGCCAGTAGTATGAGACAGGGGATCTCCTACGAGCAGTACTTC	CASSMRQGISYEQYF
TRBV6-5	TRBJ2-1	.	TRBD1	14	TGTGCCAGCAGTCGGGACAGTACCTACAATGAGCAGTTCTTC	CASSRDSTYNEQFF
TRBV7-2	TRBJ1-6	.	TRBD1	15	TGTGCCAGCAGCCTAGCCGGGACAGCCAATTCACCCCTCCACTTT	CASSLAGTANSPLHF
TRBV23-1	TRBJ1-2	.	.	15	TGCGCCAGCAGTCAACCAAGGGGTTTTAACTATGGCTACACCTTC	CASSQPRGFNYGYTF